Here is one T cell receptor (beta chain) with its context. No antigen is known for it. No quality values exist for individual bases; no much larger clone is one base distant. This record comes from a study of Tregs in tolerant kidney transplant recipients (dated by TCRdb to 2018 to 2020). About the full investigation: The transplants used related donors with nonmyeloablative bone marrow transplantation, and mixed chimerism in the human trials was transient. The study used TCRbeta sequencing to identify donor-specific regulatory T cells before combined kidney and bone marrow transplantation, then tracked those cells after transplant. Results and caveats for the whole study, not just this receptor: In tolerant patients, donor-specific Tregs expanded more than Tregs overall, which suggests antigen-driven rather than nonspecific expansion. The most biologically relevant and donor-specific TCRbeta repertoire appeared to be identified by expanding Tregs with activated donor B cells. Because only a small number of patients were included, the study had limitations, and the results will need to be validated in larger populations as well as under other immunosuppression protocols. Although technical replication error seemed to be minimal, the question of biological reproducibility was not addressed directly. For some patients, the PCR primers changed as time went on, which meant samples from those patients could not be compared with one another at the nucleotide level.

For TCRbeta CDR3 sequencing, genomic DNA was extracted from sorted cells using the QIAGEN DNeasy Blood and Tissue Kit. High-throughput TCRbeta CDR3 sequencing was carried out commercially through immunoSEQ, with PCR amplification with bias correction and internal controls included. Per the source publication's procedure: Unique productive TCRbeta sequences were defined by CDR3 nucleotide sequence where primers matched, otherwise by CDR3 amino acid sequence with Vbeta and Jbeta genes. Sorting error was corrected by removing sequences shared between sorted populations at a frequency ratio of 2:1 or less, and the remaining shared sequences were assigned to the higher population. A sequence counted as donor-reactive if, in CFSE-low cells, the sequence had a frequency of at least 0.01% and was expanded at least 5-fold compared with unstimulated cells. Repertoire divergence was quantified by Jensen-Shannon divergence using the top 100 TCRbeta sequences ranked by frequency. For samples with multiple sequencing runs, sorting error was corrected in each run separately before the runs were combined. In TCRdb, the immuneACCESS table is reduced to in-frame sequences with V and J assigned. These tables do not hold every clone; where another copy was compared, an unresolved V gene accounts for under half, and the others remain unexplained. D and trimming come from the DNA, and the V and J calls and clone size come from that table. The sample table contains some 62,000 clones; only one count was recorded for 95% to 98% of them. The ten biggest clones cover 0.34% of the sample.

The sample's time point label is to be understood as: blood sample drawn before combined kidney and bone marrow transplant. Thawed PBMCs were FACS-sorted into unstimulated Tregs (CD4+CD25+CD127-), CD4+ non-Tregs (CD4+CD25-), CD4 cells and CD8 cells. Prior to Treg sorting, thawed PBMCs were rested overnight at 37 degrees C with roughly 200 IU/ml IL-2. The patients were a handful of recipients of combined kidney and bone marrow transplants from the ITN036ST trial, and samples were available only for these trial subjects. Healthy control blood was processed to PBMCs with a Ficoll density gradient and then cryopreserved, whereas patient PBMCs were collected both before and after transplant. The receptor was isolated from a human donor who received a combined kidney and bone marrow transplant. The sequences come from Tregs from blood, collected before the transplant.

The DNA is as follows: TGTGCCAGCAGCTTAGCGGTCAGCGCCTACGAGCAGTACTTC. Protein translation: CASSLAVSAYEQYF. This receptor chain uses TRBV7-2 and TRBJ2-7; a confident D gene designation cannot be given. The CDR3 numbers 14 residues from cysteine through phenylalanine. Only CDR3 DNA is held: 42 bases, read in frame from base 1. CDR1 and CDR2 (SGHTA, FQGNSA) derive from the germline V gene. V and J are truncated by 0 bases and 2 bases respectively, leaving an intervening sequence of 8 bases.